This TCR beta chain emerged from a study of identical twins. One entry per CDR3 protein, called by TCRdb with MiXCR from the 5' RACE reads. The table records under 900,000 distinct CDR3 sequences, around a sixth of them present only once. A further study also used this sample, focusing on T cells expressing NK-cell markers. That study reports: Sorted CD3+CD56-NKG2C+, CD3+CD56+NKG2C+ and CD3+CD56+NKG2C- T cells supplied the TCR beta repertoires. Each of several donors carried dominant NKG2C+ clonotypes accounting for about 1.0-7.0% of CD8+ T cells.

Sample: PBMCs. The sequence derives from a woman aged 18-29 years in good health.

DNA for the CDR3: TGCAGTGCTAGAGGAGCGGGAGGGCTGATCACCGGGGAGCTGTTTTTT. Translated, it gives CSARGAGGLITGELFF. This chain links TRBV20-1 with TRBJ2-2; 10 bases map to TRBD2. CDR3 length: 16 amino acids. Losses at the gene ends were 1 base for V and 4 bases for J; bases not matched to a gene: 6. Germline values: CDR1 DFQATT, CDR2 SNEGSKA (reference sequence).